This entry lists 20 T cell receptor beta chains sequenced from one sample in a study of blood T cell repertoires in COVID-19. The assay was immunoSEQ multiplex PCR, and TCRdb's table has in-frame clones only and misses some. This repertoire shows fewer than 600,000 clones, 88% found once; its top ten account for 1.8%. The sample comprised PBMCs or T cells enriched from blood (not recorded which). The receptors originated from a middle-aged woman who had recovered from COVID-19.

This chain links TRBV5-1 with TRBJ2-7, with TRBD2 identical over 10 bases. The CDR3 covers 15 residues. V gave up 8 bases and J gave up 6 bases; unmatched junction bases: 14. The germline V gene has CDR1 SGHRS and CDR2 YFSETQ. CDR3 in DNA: TGCGCCAGTACTAGCGGGACCGTATCCCTCTCCGAGCAGTACTTC. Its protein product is CASTSGTVSLSEQYF.

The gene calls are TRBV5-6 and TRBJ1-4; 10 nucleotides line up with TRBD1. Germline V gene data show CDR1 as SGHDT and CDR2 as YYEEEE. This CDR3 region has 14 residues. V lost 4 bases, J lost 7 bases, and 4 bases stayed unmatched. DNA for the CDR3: TGTGCCAGCAGCGAAGACAGGGGGCGTGAAAAACTGTTTTTT. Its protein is CASSEDRGREKLFF.

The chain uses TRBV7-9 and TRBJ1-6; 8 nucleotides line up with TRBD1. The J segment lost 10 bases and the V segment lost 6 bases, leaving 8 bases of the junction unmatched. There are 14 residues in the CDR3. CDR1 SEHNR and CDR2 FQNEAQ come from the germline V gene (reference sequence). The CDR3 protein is CASSRAGTGSPLHF. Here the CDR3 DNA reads TGTGCCAGCAGTCGGGCAGGGACAGGATCACCCCTCCACTTT.

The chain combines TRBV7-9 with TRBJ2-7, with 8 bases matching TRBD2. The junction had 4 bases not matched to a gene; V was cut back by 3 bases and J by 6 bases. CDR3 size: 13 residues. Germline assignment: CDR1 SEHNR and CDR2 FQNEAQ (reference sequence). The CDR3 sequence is CASSFGLASEQYF. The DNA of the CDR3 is TGTGCCAGCAGCTTCGGACTAGCAAGCGAGCAGTACTTC.

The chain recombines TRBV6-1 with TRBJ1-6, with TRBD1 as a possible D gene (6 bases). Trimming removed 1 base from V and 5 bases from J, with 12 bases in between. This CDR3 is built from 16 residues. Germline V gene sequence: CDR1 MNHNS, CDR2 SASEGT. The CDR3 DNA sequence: TGTGCCAGCAGTGAAGTGTGGGGGCGGAATAATTCACCCCTCCACTTT. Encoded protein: CASSEVWGRNNSPLHF.

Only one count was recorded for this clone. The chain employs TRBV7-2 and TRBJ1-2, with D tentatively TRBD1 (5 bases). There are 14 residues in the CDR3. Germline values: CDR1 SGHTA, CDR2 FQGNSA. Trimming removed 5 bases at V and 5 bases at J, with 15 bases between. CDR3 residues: CASSPLFGGYGYTF. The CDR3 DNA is TGTGCCAGCAGCCCCCTCTTCGGGGGGTATGGCTACACCTTC. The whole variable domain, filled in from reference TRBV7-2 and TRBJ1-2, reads GAGVSQSPSNKVTEKGKDVELRCDPISGHTALYWYRQSLGQGLEFLIYFQGNSAPDKSGLPSDRFSAERTGGSVSTLTIQRTQQEDSAVYLCASSPLFGGYGYTFGSGTRLTVV.

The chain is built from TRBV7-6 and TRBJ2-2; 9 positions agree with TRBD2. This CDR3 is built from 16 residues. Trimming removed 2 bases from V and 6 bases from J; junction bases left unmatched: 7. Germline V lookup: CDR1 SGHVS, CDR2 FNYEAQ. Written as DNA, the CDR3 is TGTGCCAGCAGCTTAAGCCTAGCGGGGCCGCCCGGGGAGCTGTTTTTT. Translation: CASSLSLAGPPGELFF.

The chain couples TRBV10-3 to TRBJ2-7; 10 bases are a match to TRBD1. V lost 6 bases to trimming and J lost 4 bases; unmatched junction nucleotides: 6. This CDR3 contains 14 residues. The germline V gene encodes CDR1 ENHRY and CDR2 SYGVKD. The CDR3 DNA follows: TGTGCCATCAGGACTGGGACAGGGGATTACGAGCAGTACTTC. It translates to CAIRTGTGDYEQYF.

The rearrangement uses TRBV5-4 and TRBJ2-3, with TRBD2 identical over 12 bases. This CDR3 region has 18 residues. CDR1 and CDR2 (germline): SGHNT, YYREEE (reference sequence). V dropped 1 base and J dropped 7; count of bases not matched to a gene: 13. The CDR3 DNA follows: TGTGCCAGCAGCTTGCTTCTAGCGGGAGGGGGAGCGTCAAATACGCAGTATTTT. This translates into CASSLLLAGGGASNTQYF.

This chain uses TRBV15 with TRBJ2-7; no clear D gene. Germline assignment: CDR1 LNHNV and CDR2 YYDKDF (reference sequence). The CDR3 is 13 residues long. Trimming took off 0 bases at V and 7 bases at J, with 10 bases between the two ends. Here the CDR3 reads CATSRDQGREQYF. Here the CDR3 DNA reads TGTGCCACCAGCAGAGATCAAGGCAGGGAGCAGTACTTC.

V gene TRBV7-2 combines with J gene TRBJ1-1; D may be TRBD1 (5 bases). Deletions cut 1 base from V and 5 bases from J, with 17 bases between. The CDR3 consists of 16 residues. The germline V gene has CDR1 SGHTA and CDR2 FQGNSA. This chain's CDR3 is CASSLVEGRGRTEAFF. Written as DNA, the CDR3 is TGTGCCAGCAGCTTAGTGGAGGGAAGGGGTAGAACTGAAGCTTTCTTT.

CDR3 protein: CASSTQQGAPGGYTF. The CDR3 nucleotides are TGTGCCAGCAGTACGCAACAGGGGGCGCCGGGGGGCTACACCTTC. This chain connects TRBV6-5 to TRBJ1-2; 9 positions agree with TRBD1. Trimming took 5 bases from V and 8 from J; bases not matched to a gene: 12. CDR1 and CDR2 (germline): MNHEY, SVGAGI. The CDR3 totals 15 residues.

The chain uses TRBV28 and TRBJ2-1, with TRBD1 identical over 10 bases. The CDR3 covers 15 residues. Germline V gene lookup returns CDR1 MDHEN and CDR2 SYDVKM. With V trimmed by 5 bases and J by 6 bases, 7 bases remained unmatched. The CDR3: CASSNPGQGRNEQFF. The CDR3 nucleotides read TGTGCCAGCAGTAACCCGGGACAGGGGCGCAATGAGCAGTTCTTC.

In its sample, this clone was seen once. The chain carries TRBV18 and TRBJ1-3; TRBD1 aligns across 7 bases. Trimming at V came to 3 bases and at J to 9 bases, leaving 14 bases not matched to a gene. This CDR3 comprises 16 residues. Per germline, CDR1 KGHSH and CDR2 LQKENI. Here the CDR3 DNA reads TGTGCCAGCTCACCCCGATCCGGGACAGACCAGGGCACCATATATTTT. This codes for CASSPRSGTDQGTIYF. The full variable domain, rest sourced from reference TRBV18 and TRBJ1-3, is NAGVMQNPRHLVRRRGQEARLRCSPMKGHSHVYWYRQLPEEGLKFMVYLQKENIIDESGMPKERFSAEFPKEGPSILRIQQVVRGDSAAYFCASSPRSGTDQGTIYFGEGSWLTVV.

The CDR3 region is CASSLGLAEETQYF. The DNA for the CDR3 is TGTGCCAGCAGCTTGGGGCTAGCGGAAGAGACCCAGTACTTC. The V call is TRBV7-2, the J call TRBJ2-5, with TRBD2 identical over 7 bases. This CDR3 comprises 14 residues. V gave up 3 bases and J gave up 3 bases; unmatched junction bases: 4. Germline values: CDR1 SGHTA, CDR2 FQGNSA.

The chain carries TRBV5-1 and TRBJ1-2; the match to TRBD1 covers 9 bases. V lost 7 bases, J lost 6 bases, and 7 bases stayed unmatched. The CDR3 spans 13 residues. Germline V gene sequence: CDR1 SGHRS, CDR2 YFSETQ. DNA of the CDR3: TGCGCCAGCCATCCGGGACAGGGACATGGCTACACCTTC. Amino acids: CASHPGQGHGYTF.

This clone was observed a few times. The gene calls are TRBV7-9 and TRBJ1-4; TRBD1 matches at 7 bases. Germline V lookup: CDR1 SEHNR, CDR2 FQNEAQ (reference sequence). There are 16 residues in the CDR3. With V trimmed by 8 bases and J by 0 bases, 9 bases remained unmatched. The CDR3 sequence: CASGDGTVATNEKLFF. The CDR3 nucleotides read TGTGCCAGCGGAGATGGGACAGTTGCAACTAATGAAAAACTGTTTTTT.

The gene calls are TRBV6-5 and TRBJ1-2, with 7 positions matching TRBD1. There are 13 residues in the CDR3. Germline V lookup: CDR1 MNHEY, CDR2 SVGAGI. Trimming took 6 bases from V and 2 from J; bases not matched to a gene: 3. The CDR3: CASRRQGNYGYTF. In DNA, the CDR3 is TGTGCCAGCAGGAGACAGGGAAACTATGGCTACACCTTC.

The CDR3 DNA reads as TGCGCCAGCAGCCGCGCAGGACAGGGGCGGACTGAAGCTTTCTTT. Translated: CASSRAGQGRTEAFF. The chain employs TRBV4-1 and TRBJ1-1; TRBD1 matches 9 bases. J lost 5 bases, V lost 4 bases, and 8 bases had no gene match. This CDR3 comprises 15 residues. Germline-derived CDR1 and CDR2 are MGHRA and YSYEKL.

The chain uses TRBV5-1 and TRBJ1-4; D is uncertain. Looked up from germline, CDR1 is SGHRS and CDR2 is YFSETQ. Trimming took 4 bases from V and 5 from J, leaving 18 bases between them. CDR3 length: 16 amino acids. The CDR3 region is CASSPREQVPNEKLFF. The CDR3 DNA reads TGCGCCAGCAGCCCGCGAGAGCAGGTACCAAATGAAAAACTGTTTTTT.